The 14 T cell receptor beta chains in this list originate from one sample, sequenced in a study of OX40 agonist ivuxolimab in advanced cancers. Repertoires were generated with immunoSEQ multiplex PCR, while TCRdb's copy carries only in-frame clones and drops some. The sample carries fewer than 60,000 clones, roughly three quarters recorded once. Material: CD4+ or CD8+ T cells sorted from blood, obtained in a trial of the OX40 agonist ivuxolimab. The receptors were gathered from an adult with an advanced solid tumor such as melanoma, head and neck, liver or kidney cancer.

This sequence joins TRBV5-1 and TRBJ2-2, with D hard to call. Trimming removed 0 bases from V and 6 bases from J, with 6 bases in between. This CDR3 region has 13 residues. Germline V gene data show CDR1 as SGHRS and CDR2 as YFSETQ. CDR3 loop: CASSLVSSGELFF. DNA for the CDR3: TGCGCCAGCAGCTTGGTTTCGTCCGGGGAGCTGTTTTTT.

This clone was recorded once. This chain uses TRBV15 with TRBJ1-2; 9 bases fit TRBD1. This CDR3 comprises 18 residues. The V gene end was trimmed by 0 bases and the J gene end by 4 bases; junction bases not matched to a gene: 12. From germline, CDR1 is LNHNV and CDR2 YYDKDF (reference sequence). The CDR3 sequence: CATSRDGGTGSVSYGYTF. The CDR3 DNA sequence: TGTGCCACCAGCAGAGATGGGGGGACAGGGAGTGTTTCCTATGGCTACACCTTC.

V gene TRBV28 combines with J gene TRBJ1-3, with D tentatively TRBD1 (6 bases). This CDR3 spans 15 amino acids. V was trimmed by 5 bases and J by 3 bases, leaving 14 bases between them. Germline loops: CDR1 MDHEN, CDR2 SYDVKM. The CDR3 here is CASSLPGHDGNTIYF. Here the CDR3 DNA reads TGTGCCAGCAGTCTCCCGGGACATGATGGAAACACCATATATTTT.

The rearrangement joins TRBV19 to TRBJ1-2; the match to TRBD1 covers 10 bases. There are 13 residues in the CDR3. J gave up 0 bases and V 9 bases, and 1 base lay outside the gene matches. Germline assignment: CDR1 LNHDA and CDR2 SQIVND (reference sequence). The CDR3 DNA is TGTGCCAGCGGACAGGGGGCTAACTATGGCTACACCTTC. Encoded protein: CASGQGANYGYTF.

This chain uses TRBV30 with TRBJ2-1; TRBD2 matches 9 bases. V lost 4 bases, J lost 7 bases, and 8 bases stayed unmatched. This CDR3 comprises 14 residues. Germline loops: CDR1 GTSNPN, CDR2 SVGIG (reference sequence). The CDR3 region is CAWNRGRAGNEQFF. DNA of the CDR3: TGTGCCTGGAATCGCGGGAGGGCTGGTAATGAGCAGTTCTTC.

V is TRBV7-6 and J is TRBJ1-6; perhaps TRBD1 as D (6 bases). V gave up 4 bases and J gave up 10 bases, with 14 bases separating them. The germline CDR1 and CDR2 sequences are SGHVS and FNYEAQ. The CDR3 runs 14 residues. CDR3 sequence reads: CASSYTGKDSPLHF. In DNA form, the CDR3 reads TGTGCCAGCAGCTATACAGGGAAAGACTCACCCCTCCACTTT.

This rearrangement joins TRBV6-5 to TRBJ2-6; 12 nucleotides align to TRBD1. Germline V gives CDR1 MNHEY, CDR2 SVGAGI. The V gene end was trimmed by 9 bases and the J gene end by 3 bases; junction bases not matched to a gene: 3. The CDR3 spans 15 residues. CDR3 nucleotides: TGTGCCAGTGGGGACAGGGGGCTTGGGGCCAACGTCCTGACTTTC. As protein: CASGDRGLGANVLTF.

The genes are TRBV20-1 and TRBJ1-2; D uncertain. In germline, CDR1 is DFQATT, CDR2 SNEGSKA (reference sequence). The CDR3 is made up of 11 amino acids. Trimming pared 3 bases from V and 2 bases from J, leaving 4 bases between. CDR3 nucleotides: TGCAGTGCTAGCAGGAACTATGGCTACACCTTC. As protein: CSASRNYGYTF.

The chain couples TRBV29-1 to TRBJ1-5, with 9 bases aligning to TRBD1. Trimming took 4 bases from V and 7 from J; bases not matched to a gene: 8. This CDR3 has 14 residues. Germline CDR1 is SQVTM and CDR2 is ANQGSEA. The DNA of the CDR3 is TGCAGCGTTGCTTTACAGGGGGCTGGGCAGCCCCAGCATTTT. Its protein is CSVALQGAGQPQHF.

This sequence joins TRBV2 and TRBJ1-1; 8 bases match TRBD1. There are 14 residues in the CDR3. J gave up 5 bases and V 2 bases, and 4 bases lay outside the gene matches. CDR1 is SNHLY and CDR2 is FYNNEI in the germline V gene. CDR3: CASSEQGAWTEAFF. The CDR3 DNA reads TGTGCCAGCAGTGAACAGGGGGCATGGACTGAAGCTTTCTTT.

The CDR3 reads CASSSTQGYGYTF. The CDR3 coding sequence is TGTGCCAGCAGCTCCACCCAAGGTTATGGCTACACCTTC. V is TRBV7-2 and J is TRBJ1-2; D is undetermined. CDR3 length: 13 residues. Germline V gene sequence: CDR1 SGHTA, CDR2 FQGNSA. V shed 4 bases and J shed 5 bases, with 11 bases lying between them.

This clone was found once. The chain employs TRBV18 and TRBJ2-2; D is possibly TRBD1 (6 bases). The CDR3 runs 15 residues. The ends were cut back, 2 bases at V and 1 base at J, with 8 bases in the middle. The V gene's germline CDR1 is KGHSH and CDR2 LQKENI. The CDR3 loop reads CASSPGGVNTGELFF. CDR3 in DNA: TGTGCCAGCTCACCAGGGGGCGTGAACACCGGGGAGCTGTTTTTT.

The CDR3 here is CASRDRGITDTQYF. DNA of the CDR3: TGCGCCAGCAGGGACAGGGGGATCACAGATACGCAGTATTTT. The rearrangement joins TRBV10-2 to TRBJ2-3, with 10 positions matching TRBD1. Germline V gene sequence: CDR1 WSHSY, CDR2 SAAADI. The CDR3 has 14 amino acids. V was clipped by 6 bases and J by 2 bases; unmatched bases: 2.

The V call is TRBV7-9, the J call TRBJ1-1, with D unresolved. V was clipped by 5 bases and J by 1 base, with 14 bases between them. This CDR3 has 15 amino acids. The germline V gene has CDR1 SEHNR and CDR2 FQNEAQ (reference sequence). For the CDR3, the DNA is TGTGCCAGCAGCCATGCAAAGGGCTGGAACACTGAAGCTTTCTTT. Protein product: CASSHAKGWNTEAFF.